This T cell receptor (beta chain) was recovered during a study of blood T cell repertoires in COVID-19. The J segment lost 5 bases and the V segment lost 4 bases, leaving 5 bases of the junction unmatched. Germline lookup yields CDR1 SEHNR and CDR2 FQNEAQ (reference sequence). CDR3 length: 15 residues. Repertoires were generated with immunoSEQ multiplex PCR, while TCRdb's copy carries only in-frame clones and drops some. Of 360,000 or so clones listed, roughly 86% are singletons. The V call is TRBV7-9, the J call TRBJ1-6; 7 bases are shared with TRBD1. The receptor was isolated from a woman in her 30s who had been exposed to COVID-19. Sequences were obtained from PBMCs or T cells enriched from blood (not recorded which). In DNA form, the CDR3 reads TGTGCCAGCAGCTCAGGGACAGCAGATAATTCACCCCTCCACTTT. It specifies CASSSGTADNSPLHF.